The 8 T cell receptor beta chains below all came from one sample that was sequenced in a study of PD-L1 blockade in urothelial cancer. Time point denoted: peripheral blood 6 weeks after treatment start. Generated by immunoSEQ multiplex PCR, the TCRdb table keeps only in-frame clones and is missing some. There are about 36,000 clones in the sample; approximately 84% occur only once, and 8% to 11% lies in the top ten. This sample comprised PBMCs, obtained around atezolizumab (anti-PD-L1) treatment. The receptors stem from a man aged 35-49 years with urothelial cancer.

The chain carries TRBV27 and TRBJ1-5; no clear D. CDR3 length equals 13 residues. Germline V gene sequence: CDR1 MNHEY, CDR2 SMNVEV (reference sequence). Trimming shortened V by 2 bases and J by 3 bases, and 5 bases separated the two germline ends. The CDR3 coding sequence is TGTGCCAGCAGTTTAGGCCTCAATCAGCCCCAGCATTTT. Its translation: CASSLGLNQPQHF.

The chain has TRBV30 and TRBJ1-5; unclear D gene. The CDR3 totals 14 residues. Per the germline V gene, CDR1 is GTSNPN and CDR2 is SVGIG (reference sequence). Trimming took 2 bases from V and 0 from J, leaving 8 bases between them. The CDR3 DNA sequence: TGTGCCTGGAGTCCCGGTTTTAGCAATCAGCCCCAGCATTTT. It yields the protein CAWSPGFSNQPQHF.

V and J are TRBV9 and TRBJ2-3; no definite D call. The CDR3 runs 13 residues. Trimming left V 4 bases short and J 1 base short, with 7 bases between. Germline V gene sequence: CDR1 SGDLS, CDR2 YYNGEE. CDR3 sequence: CASSPPGTDTQYF. The CDR3 bases are TGTGCCAGCAGCCCCCCGGGCACAGATACGCAGTATTTT.

This clone was observed a few times. The chain couples TRBV18 to TRBJ2-7, with D perhaps TRBD2 (6 bases). Per germline, CDR1 KGHSH and CDR2 LQKENI. V lost 0 bases, J lost 4 bases, and 13 bases lay in between. The CDR3 consists of 15 residues. CDR3 region: CASSPPGMGRYEQYF. The CDR3 DNA sequence: TGTGCCAGCTCACCACCGGGAATGGGGAGGTACGAGCAGTACTTC.

The chain joins TRBV7-6 to TRBJ2-1; 9 positions agree with TRBD2. With V trimmed by 1 base and J by 3 bases, 1 base remained unmatched. This CDR3 has 15 amino acids. From germline, CDR1 is SGHVS and CDR2 FNYEAQ. This CDR3 is CASSLGREGYNEQFF. The CDR3 DNA sequence: TGTGCCAGCAGCTTAGGGCGGGAGGGCTACAATGAGCAGTTCTTC.

The chain has TRBV27 and TRBJ2-3; D perhaps matches TRBD1 (5 bases). The CDR3 has 15 amino acids. V was shortened by 5 bases and J by 1 base, with 13 bases between the two germline ends. CDR1 is MNHEY and CDR2 is SMNVEV in the germline V gene (reference sequence). The CDR3 region is CASSIQQAGTDTQYF. The CDR3 DNA sequence: TGTGCCAGCAGTATACAACAGGCTGGCACAGATACGCAGTATTTT.

The CDR3: CASSQGEGGSYNEQFF. CDR3 sequence (DNA): TGTGCCAGCAGTCAAGGGGAGGGGGGGTCCTACAATGAGCAGTTCTTC. V and J are TRBV28 and TRBJ2-1, with a tentative D call TRBD2 (7 bases). This CDR3 is 16 amino acids long. Germline assignment: CDR1 MDHEN and CDR2 SYDVKM. Trimming took off 5 bases at V and 1 base at J, with 15 bases between the two ends.

This rearrangement joins TRBV19 to TRBJ1-1; a weak D match, TRBD1 (5 bases). V lost 5 bases, J lost 2 bases, and 12 bases lay in between. Germline V lookup: CDR1 LNHDA, CDR2 SQIVND (reference sequence). The CDR3 loop spans 14 amino acids. CDR3 in DNA: TGTGCCAGTAGTGCGGGACGGACAAACACTGAAGCTTTCTTT. This gives the protein CASSAGRTNTEAFF.